The 27 T cell receptor beta chains listed next were all sequenced from one sample in a study of liver allograft versus peripheral blood T cells. In the study overall: Blood and transplanted-liver T cell receptor repertoires from recipients were compared.

TCRdb re-called the reads through MiXCR, storing one row per CDR3 protein. The sample consists of approximately 8,100 distinct CDR3 sequences, 18% of them appearing once. The receptors here all came from a human patient who had a liver transplant. Some T cells could come from the graft donor.

The sample holds many counts of this clonotype. The chain is built from TRBV5-6 and TRBJ2-7, with no clear D. The germline V gene encodes CDR1 SGHDT and CDR2 YYEEEE. This CDR3 contains 13 residues. With 0 bases removed from V and 0 bases from J, the gap between germline ends came to 4 bases. CDR3 loop: CASSLGVSYEQYF. The CDR3 DNA is TGTGCCAGCAGCTTGGGGGTCTCCTACGAGCAGTACTTC.

This clonotype is medium-sized. The CDR3 here is CASRVGGAGVAYIQYF. The DNA of the CDR3 is TGTGCCAGCAGAGTTGGGGGAGCGGGAGTAGCGTACATTCAGTACTTC. The chain uses TRBV6-5 and TRBJ1-2, with 8 bases identical to TRBD2. Judging by the DNA end, TRBJ2-4 fits better; the J call may be wrong. Germline CDR1 MNHEY, CDR2 SVGAGI. This CDR3 contains 16 residues.

Sample share makes this clonotype medium-sized. The rearrangement links TRBV6-1 to TRBJ1-5; 9 bases line up with TRBD1. CDR1 and CDR2 from the germline V gene are MNHNS and SASEGT. The CDR3 length is 15 residues. The trim removed 6 bases at V and 5 bases at J, leaving 8 bases unmatched. CDR3 DNA: TGTGCCAGCAGCCAGGACAGGGGATCGTATCAGCCCCAGCATTTT. This codes for CASSQDRGSYQPQHF.

By sample share, this clonotype is medium-sized. The rearrangement uses TRBV7-2 and TRBJ1-6, with D unclear. Germline assignment: CDR1 SGHTA and CDR2 FQGNSA. This CDR3 region has 14 residues. The ends were cut back, 2 bases at V and 5 bases at J, with 7 bases in the middle. The CDR3 DNA reads TGTGCCAGCAGCTTAATACGGAATAATTCACCCCTCCACTTT. It yields the protein CASSLIRNNSPLHF.

This clonotype turned up a few times. The chain recombines TRBV7-3 with TRBJ1-1, with D possibly matching TRBD1 (5 bases). With 3 bases removed from V and 5 bases from J, the gap between germline ends came to 16 bases. The CDR3 length is 15 residues. Germline assignment: CDR1 SGHTA and CDR2 FQGTGA. DNA for the CDR3: TGTGCCAGCAGCTTGAGGGGCGGGACGGGAACTGAAGCTTTCTTT. It specifies CASSLRGGTGTEAFF.

This chain uses TRBV19 with TRBJ2-7; 7 nucleotides line up with TRBD1. CDR1 and CDR2 from the germline V gene are LNHDA and SQIVND (reference sequence). V was pared by 6 bases and J by 12 bases, with 11 bases of the junction left unmatched. The CDR3 is 12 amino acids. The CDR3 region is CASSHLGQVRYF. The CDR3 DNA reads TGTGCCAGTAGCCACCTCGGACAGGTTCGGTACTTC.

The chain joins TRBV29-1 to TRBJ1-2; weak D call: TRBD1 (6 bases). Trimming shortened V by 4 bases and J by 0 bases, and 9 bases separated the two germline ends. There are 13 residues in the CDR3. Germline CDR1 SQVTM, CDR2 ANQGSEA. The CDR3 here is CSVGDTSNYGYTF. The CDR3 DNA reads TGCAGCGTTGGGGACACCTCTAACTATGGCTACACCTTC.

This clonotype is medium-sized (0.01 to 0.1%) by share. This chain links TRBV6-5 with TRBJ2-3, with D perhaps TRBD1 or TRBD2 (6 bases each). CDR3 length: 15 amino acids. Germline loops: CDR1 MNHEY, CDR2 SVGAGI. With 4 bases removed from V and 4 bases from J, the gap between germline ends came to 15 bases. In nucleotides, the CDR3 is TGTGCCAGCAGTTCCCGAGGGGGGAGCTCAGATACGCAGTATTTT. Protein sequence: CASSSRGGSSDTQYF.

V usage is TRBV20-1 and J usage is TRBJ2-4; a possible D gene is TRBD1 (5 bases). Deletions cut 2 bases from V and 0 bases from J, with 11 bases between. The CDR3 is 15 amino acids. Germline loops: CDR1 DFQATT, CDR2 SNEGSKA (reference sequence). The CDR3 DNA sequence: TGCAGTGCTAGAATTGCGACAGTAGCCAAAAACATTCAGTACTTC. Protein sequence: CSARIATVAKNIQYF.

The chain joins TRBV7-2 to TRBJ2-3; 7 nucleotides line up with TRBD1. This CDR3 contains 15 residues. The V gene end was trimmed by 6 bases and the J gene end by 1 base; junction bases not matched to a gene: 7. Germline CDR1 SGHTA, CDR2 FQGNSA. CDR3 loop: CASSFDRAGTDTQYF. CDR3 nucleotide sequence: TGTGCCAGCAGTTTCGACAGGGCCGGCACAGATACGCAGTATTTT.

The chain is built from TRBV18 and TRBJ1-6, with a weak D call TRBD1 (6 bases). The CDR3 has 14 amino acids. V gave up 2 bases and J gave up 13 bases, with 15 bases separating them. Germline assignment: CDR1 KGHSH and CDR2 LQKENI. This CDR3 reads CASSPEGQGSPLHF. In DNA form, the CDR3 reads TGTGCCAGCTCACCAGAGGGACAAGGCTCCCCCCTCCACTTT.

This chain's CDR3 is CSARIWTKGTDTQYF. The CDR3 DNA sequence: TGCAGTGCTAGAATATGGACTAAGGGCACAGATACGCAGTATTTT. The chain couples TRBV20-1 to TRBJ2-3; the D gene is possibly TRBD2 (6 bases). The CDR3 is 15 residues long. Trimming shortened V by 2 bases and J by 1 base, and 13 bases separated the two germline ends. Germline V CDR1 and CDR2: DFQATT, SNEGSKA (reference sequence).

In the case of this clonotype: This clone may be a read error of a much larger clone one base away. The chain carries TRBV7-9 and TRBJ1-1, with D hard to call. This CDR3 contains 13 residues. V shed 7 bases and J shed 2 bases, with 11 bases lying between them. Germline assignment: CDR1 SEHNR and CDR2 FQNEAQ (reference sequence). The chain's CDR3 is CASNSQYNTEAFF. In DNA, the CDR3 is TGTGCCAGCAACTCGCAGTACAACACTGAAGCTTTCTTT.

In this sample, this clonotype turned up once. One base separates it from a far larger clone, so it is likely a read error. J is TRBJ2-1 and V is TRBV6-6, with TRBD1 as a possible D gene (6 bases). CDR1 MNHNY and CDR2 SVGAGI come from the germline V gene (reference sequence). This CDR3 contains 14 residues. Here the CDR3 DNA reads TGTGTCAGCATCGGTGGGGGCGCCGGCAATGAGCAGTTCTTC. Translation: CVSIGGGAGNEQFF.

This clonotype came up a few times. This chain links TRBV28 with TRBJ2-6, with D perhaps assigned TRBD1 or TRBD2 (5 bases each). V was cut by 7 bases and J by 0 bases, with 16 bases left in between. This CDR3 is 17 amino acids long. Germline V gives CDR1 MDHEN, CDR2 SYDVKM. Written as DNA, the CDR3 is TGTGCCAGCACTCTAAGCCCCGGGACCTCTGGGGCCAACGTCCTGACTTTC. This translates into CASTLSPGTSGANVLTF.

This clonotype is categorized as medium-sized (0.01 to 0.1%). This chain uses TRBV29-1 with TRBJ2-3; D possibly uses TRBD1 or TRBD2 (6 bases each). V shed 7 bases and J shed 3 bases, with 11 bases lying between them. The CDR3 is 12 amino acids. The germline gives CDR1 SQVTM, CDR2 ANQGSEA. CDR3: CSGEGGTDTQYF. As DNA, the CDR3 is TGCAGCGGGGAAGGGGGGACAGATACGCAGTATTTT.

Ten or more counts support this clonotype. V is TRBV6-5 and J is TRBJ1-1; 7 bases map to TRBD1. V lost 0 bases to trimming and J lost 1 base; unmatched junction nucleotides: 5. CDR3 length: 16 residues. CDR1 and CDR2 from the germline V gene are MNHEY and SVGAGI. CDR3 region: CASSYSGGQANTEAFF. Here the CDR3 DNA reads TGTGCCAGCAGTTACTCAGGAGGACAGGCGAACACTGAAGCTTTCTTT.

This clonotype counts as medium-sized. This sequence joins TRBV6-6 and TRBJ1-1; TRBD1 matches at 8 bases. The V segment lost 7 bases and the J segment 5 bases; nucleotides outside the gene matches: 6. The CDR3 runs 13 residues. Germline V gene data show CDR1 as MNHNY and CDR2 as SVGAGI (reference sequence). The CDR3 loop is CASTLQGGTEAFF. The CDR3 DNA reads TGTGCCAGCACCTTACAGGGGGGAACTGAAGCTTTCTTT.

This clonotype was counted many times. This chain links TRBV28 with TRBJ1-4; possible D gene TRBD1, 6 bases. V dropped 5 bases and J dropped 8 bases, with 18 bases sitting between them. The CDR3 sequence is 15 residues long. Germline CDR1 MDHEN, CDR2 SYDVKM. CDR3 loop: CASSRGGSTGEKLFF. The CDR3 bases are TGTGCCAGCAGTCGCGGGGGATCAACAGGGGAAAAACTGTTTTTT.

By share of the sample, this clonotype is medium-sized (0.01 to 0.1%). The chain recombines TRBV19 with TRBJ1-1, with 7 bases fitting TRBD1. Germline trimming cut 6 bases from V and 2 bases from J; bases unmatched to any gene: 6. The germline gives CDR1 LNHDA, CDR2 SQIVND (reference sequence). This CDR3 contains 14 residues. CDR3 amino acids: CASRRRTGNTEAFF. CDR3 coding DNA: TGTGCCAGTAGAAGGAGGACAGGCAACACTGAAGCTTTCTTT.

The chain couples TRBV10-3 to TRBJ1-1, with D possibly matching TRBD1 (5 bases). Germline assignment: CDR1 ENHRY and CDR2 SYGVKD. The CDR3 is 13 amino acids. Trimming shortened V by 6 bases and J by 2 bases, and 10 bases separated the two germline ends. CDR3 amino acids: CAISADRNTEAFF. The CDR3 coding sequence is TGTGCCATCAGCGCCGACAGAAACACTGAAGCTTTCTTT.

The rearrangement links TRBV30 to TRBJ2-5; tentatively, D is TRBD2 (6 bases). The germline CDR1 and CDR2 sequences are GTSNPN and SVGIG (reference sequence). The germline V and J ends were trimmed by 3 bases and 4 bases, with 15 bases remaining between them. CDR3 length: 14 residues. CDR3 residues: CAWSAHSGRETQYF. CDR3 sequence (DNA): TGTGCCTGGAGCGCACATAGCGGTCGAGAGACCCAGTACTTC.

Sample share makes this clonotype medium-sized. The chain carries TRBV7-9 and TRBJ2-2; 7 bases match TRBD1. V lost 5 bases and J lost 2; bases outside the gene matches: 14. The CDR3 runs 18 residues. Germline V gene lookup returns CDR1 SEHNR and CDR2 FQNEAQ (reference sequence). This CDR3 reads CASSNRGSSTGNTGELFF. CDR3 DNA: TGTGCCAGCAGCAACAGGGGATCGTCGACAGGAAACACCGGGGAGCTGTTTTTT.

The table lists this clonotype with many counts. The chain has TRBV12-3 or TRBV12-4 and TRBJ2-5, with 8 nucleotides matching TRBD1. The trim removed 5 bases at V and 5 bases at J, leaving 7 bases unmatched. This CDR3 comprises 14 residues. The chain's CDR3 is CASSTLDRAETQYF. The DNA of the CDR3 is TGTGCCAGCAGTACCCTGGACAGGGCGGAGACCCAGTACTTC.

This clonotype is deemed medium-sized. The chain couples TRBV6-1 to TRBJ2-3, with TRBD2 matching over 7 bases. J was trimmed by 1 base and V by 0 bases; bases with no gene match: 10. The CDR3 loop spans 18 amino acids. In germline, CDR1 is MNHNS, CDR2 SASEGT. CDR3 nucleotides: TGTGCCAGCAGTGAAGCGGACTCAGCGGGACGGGGCACAGATACGCAGTATTTT. This encodes CASSEADSAGRGTDTQYF.

This clonotype counts as medium-sized. The genes are TRBV6-2 or TRBV6-3 and TRBJ2-7; the D is unclear. The CDR3 consists of 13 residues. The V end lost 6 bases, the J end lost 2 bases, and 11 bases lay between the germline ends. Germline assignment: CDR1 MNHEY and CDR2 SVGEGT. The CDR3 loop reads CASSYGWAYEQYF. In nucleotides, the CDR3 is TGTGCCAGCAGCTATGGTTGGGCCTACGAGCAGTACTTC.

The chain is built from TRBV20-1 and TRBJ1-6, with a weak D call TRBD1 (6 bases). CDR3 length equals 14 residues. CDR1 DFQATT and CDR2 SNEGSKA come from the germline V gene (reference sequence). V dropped 5 bases and J dropped 10 bases, with 18 bases sitting between them. The CDR3 DNA reads as TGCAGTGCTCCTCAACGACAGGTTGGCTCACCCCTCCACTTT. Residues: CSAPQRQVGSPLHF.